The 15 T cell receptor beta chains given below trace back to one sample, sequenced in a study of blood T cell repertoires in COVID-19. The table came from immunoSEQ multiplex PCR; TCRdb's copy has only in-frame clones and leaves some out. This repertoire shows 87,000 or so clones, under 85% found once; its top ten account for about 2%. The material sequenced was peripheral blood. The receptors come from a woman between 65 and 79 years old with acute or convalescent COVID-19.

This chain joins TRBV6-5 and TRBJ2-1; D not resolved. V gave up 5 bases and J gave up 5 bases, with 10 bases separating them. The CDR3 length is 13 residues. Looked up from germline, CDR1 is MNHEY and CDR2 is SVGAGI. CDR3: CASSPLLDNEQFF. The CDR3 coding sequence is TGTGCCAGCAGTCCCCTTCTTGACAATGAGCAGTTCTTC.

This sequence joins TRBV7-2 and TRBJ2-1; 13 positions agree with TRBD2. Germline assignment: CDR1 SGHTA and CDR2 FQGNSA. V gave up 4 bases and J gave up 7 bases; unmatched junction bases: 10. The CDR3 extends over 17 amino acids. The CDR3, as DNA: TGTGCCAGCAGCTCCAGAGGGGGACTAGCGGGGAATAATGAGCAGTTCTTC. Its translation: CASSSRGGLAGNNEQFF.

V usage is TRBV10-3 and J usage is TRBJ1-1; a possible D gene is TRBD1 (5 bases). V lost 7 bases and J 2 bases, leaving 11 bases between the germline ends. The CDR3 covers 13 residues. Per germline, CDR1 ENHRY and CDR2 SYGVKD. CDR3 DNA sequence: TGTGCCATCATGGGGGGGGAAAACACTGAAGCTTTCTTT. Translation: CAIMGGENTEAFF.

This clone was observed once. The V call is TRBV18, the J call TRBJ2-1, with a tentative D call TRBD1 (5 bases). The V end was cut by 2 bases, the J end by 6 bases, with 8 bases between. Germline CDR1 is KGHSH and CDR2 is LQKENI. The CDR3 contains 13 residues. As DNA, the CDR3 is TGTGCCAGCTCACCAACTCAGGGCAATGAGCAGTTCTTC. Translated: CASSPTQGNEQFF.

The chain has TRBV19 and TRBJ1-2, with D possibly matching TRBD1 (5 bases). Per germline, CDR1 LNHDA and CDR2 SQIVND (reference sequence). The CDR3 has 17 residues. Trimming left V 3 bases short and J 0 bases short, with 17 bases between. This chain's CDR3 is CASSIGDSGTTNYGYTF. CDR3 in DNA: TGTGCCAGTAGTATCGGGGACTCAGGGACTACTAACTATGGCTACACCTTC.

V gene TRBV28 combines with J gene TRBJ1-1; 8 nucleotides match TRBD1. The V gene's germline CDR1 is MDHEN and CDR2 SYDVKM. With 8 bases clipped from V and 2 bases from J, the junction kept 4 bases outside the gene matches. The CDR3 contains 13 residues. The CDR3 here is CASRGQGNTEAFF. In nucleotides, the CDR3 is TGTGCCAGCCGCGGACAGGGAAACACTGAAGCTTTCTTT.

As DNA, the CDR3 is TGTGCCAGCAGAGGACAGTTGAACTATGGCTACACCTTC. Its translation: CASRGQLNYGYTF. The chain uses TRBV6-5 and TRBJ1-2; TRBD1 might be the D (6 bases). The ends were cut back, 6 bases at V and 2 bases at J, with 10 bases in the middle. Germline CDR1 and CDR2: MNHEY and SVGAGI. The CDR3 has 13 residues.

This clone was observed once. DNA for the CDR3: TGTGCCAGCAGCGACAGGGGTTCACCCCTCCACTTT. Translation gives CASSDRGSPLHF. The V call is TRBV14, the J call TRBJ1-6; 8 nucleotides agree with TRBD1. The CDR3 length is 12 residues. Germline trimming cut 5 bases from V and 9 bases from J; bases unmatched to any gene: 0. Germline CDR1 is SGHDN and CDR2 is FVKESK.

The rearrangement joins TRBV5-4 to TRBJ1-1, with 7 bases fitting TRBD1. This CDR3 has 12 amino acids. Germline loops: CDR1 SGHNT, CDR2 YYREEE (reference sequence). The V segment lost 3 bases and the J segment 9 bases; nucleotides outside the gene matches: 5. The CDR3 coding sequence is TGTGCCAGCAGCTGGACAGGAGTACAAGCTTTCTTT. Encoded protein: CASSWTGVQAFF.

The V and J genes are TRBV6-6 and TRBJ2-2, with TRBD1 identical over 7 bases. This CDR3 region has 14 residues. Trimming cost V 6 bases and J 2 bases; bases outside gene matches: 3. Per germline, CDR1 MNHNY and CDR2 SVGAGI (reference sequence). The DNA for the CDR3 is TGTGCCAGCAGGACAGGGTCTAACACCGGGGAGCTGTTTTTT. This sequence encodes CASRTGSNTGELFF.

The CDR3 spells CASSTSGGANTDTQYF. CDR3 in DNA: TGCGCCAGCAGCACCAGCGGGGGGGCCAACACAGATACGCAGTATTTT. This chain connects TRBV5-1 to TRBJ2-3, with 10 bases aligning to TRBD2. The J segment lost 2 bases and the V segment lost 4 bases, leaving 7 bases of the junction unmatched. CDR3 length equals 16 residues. Per the germline V gene, CDR1 is SGHRS and CDR2 is YFSETQ. Variable domain in full (rest from reference TRBV5-1 and TRBJ2-3): KAGVTQTPRYLIKTRGQQVTLSCSPISGHRSVSWYQQTPGQGLQFLFEYFSETQRNKGNFPGRFSGRQFSNSRSEMNVSTLELGDSALYLCASSTSGGANTDTQYFGPGTRLTVL.

The DNA for the CDR3 is TGTGCCAGTAGTCGGGTAGGCGGCGGGGAGGGCTACACCTTC. Residues: CASSRVGGGEGYTF. The V gene is TRBV19, the J gene TRBJ1-2, with D unresolved. The V end lost 5 bases, the J end lost 8 bases, and 18 bases lay between the germline ends. Germline CDR1 reads LNHDA; CDR2 reads SQIVND (reference sequence). The CDR3 runs 14 residues.

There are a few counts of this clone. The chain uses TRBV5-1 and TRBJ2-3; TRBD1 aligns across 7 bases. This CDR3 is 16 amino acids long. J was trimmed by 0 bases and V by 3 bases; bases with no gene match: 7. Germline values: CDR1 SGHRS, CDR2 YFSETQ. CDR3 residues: CASSSGQVASTDTQYF. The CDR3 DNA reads TGCGCCAGCAGCTCCGGACAGGTTGCTAGCACAGATACGCAGTATTTT.

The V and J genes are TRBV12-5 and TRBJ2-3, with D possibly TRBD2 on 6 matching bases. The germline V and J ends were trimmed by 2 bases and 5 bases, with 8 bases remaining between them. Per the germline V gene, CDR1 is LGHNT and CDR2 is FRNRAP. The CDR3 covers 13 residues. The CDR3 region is CASGLLGGDTQYF. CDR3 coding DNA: TGTGCTAGTGGTTTGTTGGGGGGAGATACGCAGTATTTT.

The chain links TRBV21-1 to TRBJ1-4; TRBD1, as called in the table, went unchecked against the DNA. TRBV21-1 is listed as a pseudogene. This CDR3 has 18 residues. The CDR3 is CASSSRDKAFATNEKLFF. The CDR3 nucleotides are TGTGCCAGCAGTTCAAGGGACAAAGCTTTTGCAACTAATGAAAAACTGTTTTTT.